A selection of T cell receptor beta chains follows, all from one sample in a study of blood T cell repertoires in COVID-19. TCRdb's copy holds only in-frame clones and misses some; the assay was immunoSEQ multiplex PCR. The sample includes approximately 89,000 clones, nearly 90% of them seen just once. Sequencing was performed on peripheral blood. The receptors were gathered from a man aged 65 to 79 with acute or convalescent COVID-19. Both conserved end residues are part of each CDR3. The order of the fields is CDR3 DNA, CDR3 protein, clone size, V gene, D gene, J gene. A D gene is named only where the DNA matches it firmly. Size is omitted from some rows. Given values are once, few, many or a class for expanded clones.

DNA: TGTGCCATCAGTGGCCGGGACAGGGGTGATTCACCCCTCCACTTT
CDR3: CAISGRDRGDSPLHF
size: once
V: TRBV10-3
D: TRBD1
J: TRBJ1-6

DNA: TGTGCCAGCAGTTTGACAGGGTACGCTGAAGCTTTCTTT
CDR3: CASSLTGYAEAFF
size: -
V: TRBV12-3/TRBV12-4
D: TRBD1
J: TRBJ1-1

DNA: TGTGCCACCAGTGCTCCCCGAGGACAGGGGGCGGGCCATAATGAAAAACTGTTTTTT
CDR3: CATSAPRGQGAGHNEKLFF
size: -
V: TRBV24-1
D: TRBD1
J: TRBJ1-4

DNA: TGCGCCAGCAGCCAACAGGGAGAGAACACTGAAGCTTTCTTT
CDR3: CASSQQGENTEAFF
size: few
V: TRBV5-1
D: -
J: TRBJ1-1

DNA: TGTGCCAGCAGCCAAACAGCGGGGGGGATCACCGGGGAGCTGTTTTTT
CDR3: CASSQTAGGITGELFF
size: -
V: TRBV3-1/TRBV3-2
D: TRBD2
J: TRBJ2-2

DNA: TGTGCCAGCACTTTAGTGGGACTTTCTGGGGCCAACGTCCTGACTTTC
CDR3: CASTLVGLSGANVLTF
size: -
V: TRBV7-2
D: -
J: TRBJ2-6

DNA: TGTGCTAGTGGTTCAGATGGCGGGGAAGCTTTCTTT
CDR3: CASGSDGGEAFF
size: -
V: TRBV12-5
D: -
J: TRBJ1-1

DNA: TGTGCTAGCAGGCCTTTGGGACAGGGTAGGGAGACCCAGTACTTC
CDR3: CASRPLGQGRETQYF
size: -
V: TRBV7-7
D: TRBD1
J: TRBJ2-5

DNA: TGCAGCCTTACCCGAGGACAGGGTGCGAATGAGCAGTTCTTC
CDR3: CSLTRGQGANEQFF
size: -
V: TRBV29-1
D: TRBD1
J: TRBJ2-1

DNA: TGCAGCGTTCGCGGGGGGCGAGATGGCTACACCTTC
CDR3: CSVRGGRDGYTF
size: -
V: TRBV29-1
D: -
J: TRBJ1-2

DNA: TGTGCCAGCAGCTCGGAGAACTATGGCTACACCTTC
CDR3: CASSSENYGYTF
size: -
V: TRBV11-2
D: -
J: TRBJ1-2

DNA: TGTGCCAGCAGCGCCGCGGACAGATTCTATGGCTACACCTTC
CDR3: CASSAADRFYGYTF
size: -
V: TRBV5-6
D: -
J: TRBJ1-2

DNA: TGTGCCAGCAGTGAAAACAGGGGGCGCGGCGGCTACACCTTC
CDR3: CASSENRGRGGYTF
size: -
V: TRBV2
D: TRBD1
J: TRBJ1-2

DNA: TGCGCCAGCAGCCAGGGACAGTCGAACACTGAAGCTTTCTTT
CDR3: CASSQGQSNTEAFF
size: -
V: TRBV4-1
D: TRBD1
J: TRBJ1-1

DNA: TGTGCCACCGGCTCGGGACAAGGGGTGAATCAGCCCCAGCATTTT
CDR3: CATGSGQGVNQPQHF
size: once
V: TRBV28
D: -
J: TRBJ1-5

DNA: TGTGCCAGCAGTCCCCCGTTTACAGATACGCAGTATTTT
CDR3: CASSPPFTDTQYF
size: few
V: TRBV2
D: -
J: TRBJ2-3

DNA: TGCGCCAGCAGCTTGAGCGGGTTCGGAGACGGAAACACCATATATTTT
CDR3: CASSLSGFGDGNTIYF
size: -
V: TRBV5-1
D: -
J: TRBJ1-3

DNA: TGTGCCAGCAGCTCAAGCCGGGGGGGCCTTCCGTATTTT
CDR3: CASSSSRGGLPYF
size: -
V: TRBV7-2
D: TRBD2
J: TRBJ2-3

DNA: TGTGCCAGCAGTCGCACAGGGGGCCCTGAAGCTTTCTTT
CDR3: CASSRTGGPEAFF
size: -
V: TRBV12-3/TRBV12-4
D: TRBD1
J: TRBJ1-1

DNA: TGTGCCTGGAGGGGCAGAGCCTACGAGCAGTACTTC
CDR3: CAWRGRAYEQYF
size: -
V: TRBV30
D: -
J: TRBJ2-7

DNA: TGTGCCAGTAGTAACCAACCGGGACAGGGGTTTAATTCACCCCTCCACTTT
CDR3: CASSNQPGQGFNSPLHF
size: -
V: TRBV19
D: TRBD1
J: TRBJ1-6

DNA: TGTGCCAGCAGCGACCCGGGAGTTTCTTCACCCCTCCACTTT
CDR3: CASSDPGVSSPLHF
size: -
V: TRBV6-5
D: -
J: TRBJ1-6

DNA: TGTGCCAGCAGCCCTCGGACAGGGGCGGGGGAGCAGTACTTC
CDR3: CASSPRTGAGEQYF
size: -
V: TRBV3-1/TRBV3-2
D: TRBD1
J: TRBJ2-7

DNA: TGTGCCAGCAGCTGGGACAGGGTAAATCAGCCCCAGCATTTT
CDR3: CASSWDRVNQPQHF
size: -
V: TRBV7-8
D: TRBD1
J: TRBJ1-5

DNA: TGTGCCAGCAGCATAGGGGGAGGCGCAGGAGATACGCAGTATTTT
CDR3: CASSIGGGAGDTQYF
size: -
V: TRBV11-3
D: -
J: TRBJ2-3

DNA: TGTGCCAGCAGCTTAGAAAAGCTAGGCAAGGCTGAAGCTTTCTTT
CDR3: CASSLEKLGKAEAFF
size: -
V: TRBV11-2
D: -
J: TRBJ1-1

DNA: TGTGCCAGCAGCCAAGCCGGAGTCCTCACAGATACGCAGTATTTT
CDR3: CASSQAGVLTDTQYF
size: -
V: TRBV3-1/TRBV3-2
D: -
J: TRBJ2-3

DNA: TGTGCCTGGAGTTCGGGGTTCGATGAGCAGTTCTTC
CDR3: CAWSSGFDEQFF
size: -
V: TRBV30
D: -
J: TRBJ2-1

DNA: TGTGCCAGCAGCCAAGTTCCTAGCGGGGCGTACAATGAGCAGTTCTTC
CDR3: CASSQVPSGAYNEQFF
size: -
V: TRBV3-1/TRBV3-2
D: TRBD2
J: TRBJ2-1

DNA: TGCGCCAGCAGCCAAGTGGGTCGGGGCACTGAAGCTTTCTTT
CDR3: CASSQVGRGTEAFF
size: -
V: TRBV4-1
D: -
J: TRBJ1-1

DNA: TGTGCCACCAGCAGAGATAGGGGCATAACCGGGGAGCTGTTTTTT
CDR3: CATSRDRGITGELFF
size: once
V: TRBV15
D: -
J: TRBJ2-2

DNA: TGCGCCAGCAGCCTCTTCCCGCTAGCGGGGGTCGCGAACACCGGGGAGCTGTTTTTT
CDR3: CASSLFPLAGVANTGELFF
size: -
V: TRBV4-1
D: TRBD2
J: TRBJ2-2

DNA: TGTGCCAGCAGCCAATGGGGACACGATAATTCACCCCTCCACTTT
CDR3: CASSQWGHDNSPLHF
size: -
V: TRBV3-1/TRBV3-2
D: -
J: TRBJ1-6

DNA: TGTGCCAGCAAACAGATAAGCTCCTACGAGCAGTACTTC
CDR3: CASKQISSYEQYF
size: once
V: TRBV6-6
D: -
J: TRBJ2-7

DNA: TGTGCCAGCAGTAGGGTGGGAGGGGATGGAAACACCATATATTTT
CDR3: CASSRVGGDGNTIYF
size: -
V: TRBV6-5
D: -
J: TRBJ1-3

DNA: TGTGCCAGCAAGAGACAGGGGATGTATGGCTACACCTTC
CDR3: CASKRQGMYGYTF
size: -
V: TRBV2
D: TRBD1
J: TRBJ1-2

DNA: TGTGCCAGCAGTTCGACAGGCTACAGTCAGCCCCAGCATTTT
CDR3: CASSSTGYSQPQHF
size: -
V: TRBV6-6
D: -
J: TRBJ1-5

DNA: TGTGCCAGCAGTTACAAGCATGATTCTAACTATGGCTACACCTTC
CDR3: CASSYKHDSNYGYTF
size: -
V: TRBV6-5
D: -
J: TRBJ1-2

DNA: TGTGCCAGCAGTTACTCTTTTACAGAGGGCTATGGCTACACCTTC
CDR3: CASSYSFTEGYGYTF
size: -
V: TRBV6-5
D: -
J: TRBJ1-2

DNA: TGTGCCAGCAGTCCCCCGGGGGGGCCCGATCAGCCCCAGCATTTT
CDR3: CASSPPGGPDQPQHF
size: few
V: TRBV6-2/TRBV6-3
D: -
J: TRBJ1-5

DNA: TGTGCCACCAGCGAACCGAGGGCCCCCAACACCGGGGAGCTGTTTTTT
CDR3: CATSEPRAPNTGELFF
size: -
V: TRBV24-1
D: -
J: TRBJ2-2

DNA: TGTGCCAGCAGCCACGGTAGCGGGAGCACAGATACGCAGTATTTT
CDR3: CASSHGSGSTDTQYF
size: -
V: TRBV5-6
D: TRBD2
J: TRBJ2-3

DNA: TGCGCCAGCAGCGCAGGGAGTACAGGGGAGGAAGCGCAGTATTTT
CDR3: CASSAGSTGEEAQYF
size: -
V: TRBV5-1
D: -
J: TRBJ2-3

DNA: TGTGCCAGCAGCTTGGCTGTGACGCGGGGGGAGACCCAGTACTTC
CDR3: CASSLAVTRGETQYF
size: -
V: TRBV5-6
D: TRBD2
J: TRBJ2-5

DNA: TGTGCCAGCAGCTTAAGCGAGATCACAGATACGCAGTATTTT
CDR3: CASSLSEITDTQYF
size: -
V: TRBV7-8
D: -
J: TRBJ2-3